The 31 T cell receptor beta chains below come from one sample, sequenced in a study of blood T cells in healthy people across ages. It was with a sample-barcoded 5' primer and a J-beta primer mix that a second PCR of roughly 7 to 12 cycles was run. In TCRdb, the 5' RACE reads were re-called with MiXCR into one record per CDR3 protein. The data contain more than 700,000 distinct CDR3 sequences, about 47% of them singletons. Specimen: blood. These receptors were obtained from a man aged 80 or over in good health.

In its sample, this clonotype was seen a few times. This chain links TRBV6-2 or TRBV6-3 with TRBJ2-6; 9 nucleotides line up with TRBD2. Per the germline V gene, CDR1 is MNHEY and CDR2 is SVGEGT. The CDR3 extends over 18 amino acids. V shed 2 bases, J shed 0 bases, and the junction held 5 bases outside the gene matches. The CDR3 protein is CASSYILAGASGANVLTF. CDR3 DNA: TGTGCCAGCAGTTACATACTAGCGGGTGCCTCTGGGGCCAACGTCCTGACTTTC.

This clonotype showed up just once. V and J are TRBV20-1 and TRBJ2-4; TRBD2 agrees at 9 bases. J lost 7 bases, V lost 3 bases, and 4 bases had no gene match. Germline V gene lookup returns CDR1 DFQATT and CDR2 SNEGSKA (reference sequence). The CDR3 contains 13 residues. CDR3 DNA sequence: TGCAGTGCTAGCGGACTAGCGAAGAACATTCAGTACTTC. This sequence encodes CSASGLAKNIQYF.

This chain uses TRBV11-3 with TRBJ2-1; TRBD2 is a possible D gene (6 bases). The end of the DNA aligns better with TRBJ2-7, so the J call may be wrong. This CDR3 has 16 residues. Germline V lookup: CDR1 SGHNT, CDR2 YENEEA. The CDR3: CASSSDSRDSNNEQYF. The CDR3, as DNA: TGTGCCAGCAGCTCCGACTCCCGGGACTCCAACAATGAGCAGTACTTC.

The gene calls are TRBV5-1 and TRBJ1-2; maybe TRBD1 (6 bases). The CDR3 has 14 amino acids. V was pared by 4 bases and J by 8 bases, with 18 bases between. The germline V gene has CDR1 SGHRS and CDR2 YFSETQ. CDR3 coding DNA: TGCGCCAGCAGCCCCGGGACCTTAACAGGGGGCTACACCTTC. Translating gives CASSPGTLTGGYTF.

This chain joins TRBV3-1 and TRBJ2-1, with D maybe TRBD1 (6 bases). The V gene lost 2 bases and the J gene lost 6 bases, with 17 bases spanning the gap. The germline gives CDR1 LGHDT, CDR2 YNNKEL (reference sequence). The CDR3 has 16 residues. CDR3 DNA sequence: TGTGCCAGCAGCCAACCCTATAACAGGGATAGCAATGAGCAGTTCTTC. Protein product: CASSQPYNRDSNEQFF.

This clonotype was recorded many times. The chain carries TRBV20-1 and TRBJ2-1, with a possible D match to TRBD2 (6 bases). CDR3 length: 15 amino acids. Trimming cost V 6 bases and J 0 bases, with 15 bases left between them. Looked up from germline, CDR1 is DFQATT and CDR2 is SNEGSKA (reference sequence). The CDR3 protein is CSAPTSSSSYNEQFF. The CDR3 DNA is TGCAGTGCACCAACTAGCTCAAGCTCCTACAATGAGCAGTTCTTC.

CDR3 in DNA: TGTGCCAGCAGCACCCGGGGACAGATCTCTGGAAACACCATATATTTT. Its protein product is CASSTRGQISGNTIYF. V usage is TRBV9 and J usage is TRBJ1-3; 7 nucleotides line up with TRBD1. The germline V gene has CDR1 SGDLS and CDR2 YYNGEE. J lost 0 bases, V lost 4 bases, and 7 bases had no gene match. There are 16 residues in the CDR3.

As for this clonotype: Sequence at one end of the junction differs from germline and may be a read error. This chain joins TRBV6-2 or TRBV6-3 and TRBJ2-1; 10 bases are shared with TRBD1. This CDR3 spans 15 amino acids. Germline-derived CDR1 and CDR2 are MNHEY and SVGEGT. CDR3 residues: CTSSPGTGAHNEQFF. DNA for the CDR3: TGTACCAGCAGCCCCGGGACAGGGGCCCACAATGAGCAGTTCTTC.

The V gene is TRBV28, the J gene TRBJ2-7, with 7 bases that match TRBD1. Trimming removed 5 bases from V and 7 bases from J; junction bases left unmatched: 14. The CDR3 is 15 residues long. From germline, CDR1 is MDHEN and CDR2 SYDVKM. CDR3 amino acids: CASSPPGQTSWEQYF. The CDR3 DNA sequence: TGTGCCAGCAGTCCACCGGGACAGACCTCTTGGGAGCAGTACTTC.

This clonotype was recorded many times. The rearrangement joins TRBV14 to TRBJ2-1; the D gene is possibly TRBD2 (5 bases). Germline CDR1 and CDR2: SGHDN and FVKESK. The CDR3 contains 13 residues. Deletions cut 3 bases from V and 7 bases from J, with 10 bases between. CDR3 sequence reads: CASSHGGWNEQFF. CDR3 nucleotide sequence: TGTGCCAGCAGCCATGGAGGATGGAATGAGCAGTTCTTC.

With regard to this clonotype: The junction does not match germline at one end; this may be a read error. The chain is built from TRBV28 and TRBJ2-7, with 7 bases fitting TRBD1. The CDR3 runs 16 residues. Germline assignment: CDR1 MDHEN and CDR2 SYDVKM. CDR3 sequence reads: CASSLYGAGGSFEQYF. The CDR3 coding sequence is TGTGCCAGCAGTTTATATGGGGCAGGGGGTTCCTTCGAGCAGTACTTC.

As regards this clonotype: A much larger clone lies one base from this, so it may be a read error. The chain uses TRBV29-1 and TRBJ2-1; possible D gene TRBD2, 5 bases. The CDR3 runs to 12 residues. Trimming left V 0 bases short and J 13 bases short, with 13 bases between. Germline V lookup: CDR1 SQVTM, CDR2 ANQGSEA. DNA of the CDR3: TGCAGCGTTGAAGATCTACTAGAGACCCAGTTCTTC. Amino acid sequence: CSVEDLLETQFF.

The V call is TRBV6-1, the J call TRBJ2-4; D call uncertain. The CDR3 consists of 13 residues. Trimming shortened V by 9 bases and J by 0 bases, and 9 bases separated the two germline ends. Germline assignment: CDR1 MNHNS and CDR2 SASEGT. The CDR3 here is CARSLLAKNIQYF. CDR3 DNA: TGTGCCAGAAGTCTGCTAGCCAAAAACATTCAGTACTTC.

This clonotype was seen a handful of times. This chain connects TRBV5-8 to TRBJ2-7, with D hard to call. Germline CDR1 is SGHTS and CDR2 is YDEGEE. The V end was cut by 4 bases, the J end by 2 bases, with 7 bases between. CDR3 length equals 12 residues. The CDR3 here is CASSPTTYEQYF. The CDR3, as DNA: TGTGCCAGCAGCCCGACCACCTACGAGCAGTACTTC. The variable domain in full, completed from reference TRBV5-8 and TRBJ2-7, reads EAGVTQSPTHLIKTRGQQATLRCSPISGHTSVYWYQQALGLGLQFLLWYDEGEERNRGNFPPRFSGRQFPNYSSELNVNALELEDSALYLCASSPTTYEQYFGPGTRLTVT.

As to this clonotype: A much larger clone is a single base away; this may be a read error. The CDR3 DNA reads TGTACCAGCAGTCAGGGGGTTTCCAAAAACATTCAGTACTTC. The encoded protein is CTSSQGVSKNIQYF. The J gene is TRBJ2-4, the V gene TRBV12-3 or TRBV12-4; TRBD1 matches 7 bases. The CDR3 loop spans 14 amino acids.

The chain has TRBV7-2 and TRBJ2-3; a possible D gene is TRBD2 (5 bases). The CDR3 consists of 12 residues. Germline V gene data show CDR1 as SGHTA and CDR2 as FQGNSA. V was shortened by 8 bases and J by 2 bases, with 8 bases between the two germline ends. The DNA for the CDR3 is TGTGCCAGCGGAGGAGCCACAGATACGCAGTATTTT. Translation gives CASGGATDTQYF.

The V call is TRBV2, the J call TRBJ2-3; D unresolved. Per germline, CDR1 SNHLY and CDR2 FYNNEI. Trimming took off 2 bases at V and 4 bases at J, with 7 bases between the two ends. This CDR3 comprises 13 residues. CDR3 protein: CASSEFRADTQYF. The CDR3 DNA is TGTGCCAGCAGTGAATTTAGGGCAGATACGCAGTATTTT.

Concerning this clonotype: It may be a read error: a sequence one base away is much more abundant. This sequence joins TRBV20-1 and TRBJ2-1; 11 bases agree with TRBD2. The germline CDR1 and CDR2 sequences are DFQATT and SNEGSKA (reference sequence). The CDR3 is 16 residues long. CDR3 DNA: TGCAGTGCACACGAAGTATATAGCGGGAGGGGCAATGGGCAGTTCTTC. Amino acid sequence: CSAHEVYSGRGNGQFF.

The chain is built from TRBV6-6 and TRBJ2-3; possible D gene TRBD2, 5 bases. V was shortened by 2 bases and J by 0 bases, with 9 bases between the two germline ends. Germline CDR1 is MNHNY and CDR2 is SVGAGI (reference sequence). The CDR3 has 15 residues. The CDR3 DNA follows: TGTGCCAGCAGTTACGAGCGGACTAGCACAGATACGCAGTATTTT. Its translation is CASSYERTSTDTQYF.

To note about this clonotype: A much larger clone differs from this one at a single base, so this may be a read error. The chain recombines TRBV7-3 with TRBJ2-1; TRBD1 might be the D (5 bases). The CDR3 extends over 14 amino acids. Germline V gives CDR1 SGHTA, CDR2 FQGTGA. The DNA of the CDR3 is TGTGCCCGCAGCTTAACCCCAGGGTACAATGAGCAGTTCTTC. The encoded protein is CARSLTPGYNEQFF.

This clonotype appeared once. The chain is built from TRBV24-1 and TRBJ2-3; D is possibly TRBD1 or TRBD2 (6 bases each). Germline V gene sequence: CDR1 KGHDR, CDR2 SFDVKD. V was cut by 3 bases and J by 4 bases, with 16 bases left in between. The CDR3 is 16 amino acids. DNA of the CDR3: TGTGCCACCAGTGATCCCTCCCCGGGGGCGGCAGATACGCAGTATTTT. The encoded protein is CATSDPSPGAADTQYF.

The rearrangement uses TRBV9 and TRBJ2-7; D is perhaps TRBD2 (6 bases). The CDR3 is 14 residues long. CDR1 and CDR2 from the germline V gene are SGDLS and YYNGEE. Trimming took off 3 bases at V and 1 base at J, with 11 bases between the two ends. The CDR3 spells CASSAGTFSYEQYF. CDR3 bases: TGTGCCAGCAGCGCGGGGACTTTTTCCTACGAGCAGTACTTC. The variable domain in full, with the rest retrieved from reference TRBV9 and TRBJ2-7, is DSGVTQTPKHLITATGQRVTLRCSPRSGDLSVYWYQQSLDQGLQFLIQYYNGEERAKGNILERFSAQQFPDLHSELNLSSLELGDSALYFCASSAGTFSYEQYFGPGTRLTVT.

The rearrangement links TRBV12-3 or TRBV12-4 to TRBJ1-4; 8 bases are shared with TRBD1. This CDR3 spans 15 amino acids. The trim removed 6 bases at V and 3 bases at J, leaving 6 bases unmatched. CDR3 in amino acids: CASRLDRGSNEKLFF. In DNA form, the CDR3 reads TGTGCCAGCAGACTTGACAGGGGCTCTAATGAAAAACTGTTTTTT.

This clonotype has a handful of counts. This chain connects TRBV5-1 to TRBJ2-1, with 8 bases fitting TRBD2. Germline V gives CDR1 SGHRS, CDR2 YFSETQ. Trimming took 2 bases from V and 6 from J; bases not matched to a gene: 4. The CDR3 spans 14 residues. For the CDR3, the DNA is TGCGCCAGCAGCTTCGCTAGCGGGTCCAATGAGCAGTTCTTC. Its translation is CASSFASGSNEQFF.

This clonotype turned up a few times. The rearrangement uses TRBV27 and TRBJ2-5, with 8 bases identical to TRBD2. CDR1 is MNHEY, CDR2 SMNVEV, per germline (reference sequence). This CDR3 has 13 amino acids. Trimming removed 6 bases from V and 11 bases from J; junction bases left unmatched: 11. The CDR3 region is CASRSGSGSYQYF. Here the CDR3 DNA reads TGTGCCAGCAGGAGCGGGAGTGGTTCCTATCAGTACTTC.

This chain uses TRBV3-1 with TRBJ2-4; D is perhaps TRBD1 (6 bases). The DNA end is a closer match to TRBJ2-5, so the J assignment may be wrong. The germline CDR1 and CDR2 sequences are LGHDT and YNNKEL (reference sequence). There are 14 residues in the CDR3. The CDR3 here is CASSDSGQQETQYF. The CDR3 DNA sequence: TGTGCCAGCAGCGACTCGGGACAACAAGAGACCCAGTACTTC.

The gene calls are TRBV28 and TRBJ2-1; 7 positions agree with TRBD2. The J call may be in error: the DNA end matches TRBJ2-7 better. The length of the CDR3 is 13 residues. CDR1 and CDR2 from the germline V gene are MDHEN and SYDVKM. The CDR3 loop is CASKAGIYNEQYF. The CDR3 nucleotides read TGTGCCAGCAAAGCGGGGATCTACAATGAGCAGTACTTC.

This clonotype has more than one count but fewer than ten. This rearrangement joins TRBV19 to TRBJ2-5; 7 bases align to TRBD2. With V trimmed by 1 base and J by 4 bases, 6 bases remained unmatched. Germline V CDR1 and CDR2: LNHDA, SQIVND (reference sequence). CDR3 size: 15 residues. In DNA form, the CDR3 reads TGTGCCAGTAGTATAGGAGGGAGGGCCCGAGAGACCCAGTACTTC. Protein sequence: CASSIGGRARETQYF.

This clonotype has a count of ten or more. The V call is TRBV7-9, the J call TRBJ1-4; 9 bases are a match to TRBD1. The J segment lost 7 bases and the V segment lost 4 bases, leaving 7 bases of the junction unmatched. CDR1 and CDR2 (germline): SEHNR, FQNEAQ (reference sequence). The CDR3 covers 15 residues. In DNA form, the CDR3 reads TGTGCCAGCAGCTCGCCCGGGACAGGGTCTGAAAAACTGTTTTTT. It encodes CASSSPGTGSEKLFF. The complete variable domain, with remaining parts taken from reference TRBV7-9 and TRBJ1-4, reads DTGVSQNPRHKITKRGQNVTFRCDPISEHNRLYWYRQTLGQGPEFLTYFQNEAQLEKSRLLSDRFSAERPKGSFSTLEIQRTEQGDSAMYLCASSSPGTGSEKLFFGSGTQLSVL.

This clonotype has only a few counts. This chain connects TRBV11-2 to TRBJ2-7, with a tentative D call TRBD2 (5 bases). Germline lookup yields CDR1 SGHAT and CDR2 FQNNGV. The CDR3 sequence is 13 residues long. The V gene lost 0 bases and the J gene lost 4 bases, with 7 bases spanning the gap. CDR3 sequence: CASSLELVYEQYF. CDR3 nucleotides: TGTGCCAGCAGCTTAGAACTAGTTTACGAGCAGTACTTC.

The V gene is TRBV9, the J gene TRBJ2-3; 7 nucleotides agree with TRBD2. The germline CDR1 and CDR2 sequences are SGDLS and YYNGEE. The CDR3 covers 14 residues. The trim removed 2 bases at V and 4 bases at J, leaving 4 bases unmatched. The chain's CDR3 is CASSVSGRADTQYF. As DNA, the CDR3 is TGTGCCAGCAGCGTCTCGGGGAGGGCAGATACGCAGTATTTT. The whole variable domain, remainder taken from reference TRBV9 and TRBJ2-3, is DSGVTQTPKHLITATGQRVTLRCSPRSGDLSVYWYQQSLDQGLQFLIQYYNGEERAKGNILERFSAQQFPDLHSELNLSSLELGDSALYFCASSVSGRADTQYFGPGTRLTVL.